This passage covers 8 T cell receptor beta chains from one sample sequenced in a study of T cells in Graves' hyperthyroidism and ophthalmopathy. The CDR3 regions of TCR beta were amplified from RNA transcripts. With the HTBI primer set, the TCR CDR3 went through a first round of RT-PCR. Each CDR3 protein is one row after TCRdb ran MiXCR on the multiplex PCR reads. The sample consists of about 610,000 distinct CDR3 sequences, around 45% of them appearing once. Sequenced material: peripheral blood or thyroid tissue (not recorded which). The receptors here all came from a woman younger than 35 with Graves' hyperthyroidism.

The chain joins TRBV29-1 to TRBJ1-4; D remains ambiguous. CDR3 length: 12 residues. The ends were cut back, 4 bases at V and 8 bases at J, with 11 bases in the middle. Per the germline V gene, CDR1 is SQVTM and CDR2 is ANQGSEA. The CDR3: CSVVRVEEKLFF. The CDR3 DNA reads TGCAGCGTTGTTCGGGTAGAAGAAAAACTGTTTTTT.

Comments on this clonotype: The CDR3 does not end in the conserved phenylalanine or tryptophan, so this is likely a read error. The chain joins TRBV7-2 to TRBJ2-5, with TRBD2 identical over 8 bases. V trimming: 4 bases; J trimming: 3 bases; junction bases outside the gene matches: 1. Looked up from germline, CDR1 is SGHTA and CDR2 is FQGNSA. This CDR3 comprises 13 residues. The CDR3 coding sequence is TGTGCCAGCAGCTCAGCGGGGGAAGAGACCCAGTACCTC. Its protein is CASSSAGEETQYL.

This clonotype has a count of ten or more. This chain joins TRBV19 and TRBJ2-3, with TRBD1 matching over 8 bases. This CDR3 is built from 17 residues. The V segment lost 5 bases and the J segment 0 bases; nucleotides outside the gene matches: 10. Germline CDR1 is LNHDA and CDR2 is SQIVND (reference sequence). The DNA for the CDR3 is TGTGCCAGTAGTCTCACAGGGGGTAGGACTAGCACAGATACGCAGTATTTT. It translates to CASSLTGGRTSTDTQYF.

This clonotype has ten or more counts. One end of the junction varies from germline; a read error may be responsible. This chain joins TRBV6-2 or TRBV6-3 and TRBJ2-7; D remains unclear. Per germline, CDR1 MNHEY and CDR2 SVGEGT. This CDR3 is 12 amino acids long. CDR3 sequence reads: CASSYSSRPGNF. The CDR3 region has the DNA TGTGCCAGCAGTTACTCGTCGCGGCCTGGCAACTTC.

V is TRBV6-5 and J is TRBJ1-2, with 7 nucleotides matching TRBD1. Looked up from germline, CDR1 is MNHEY and CDR2 is SVGAGI. This CDR3 contains 15 residues. Losses at the gene ends were 2 bases for V and 0 bases for J; bases not matched to a gene: 3. The CDR3 nucleotides read TGTGCCAGCAGTTACCGAGGGACAGCTAACTATGGCTACACCTTC. Translated, it gives CASSYRGTANYGYTF.

This clonotype was counted ten times or more. The chain links TRBV7-2 to TRBJ1-5; 7 positions agree with TRBD1. This CDR3 has 15 residues. Germline loops: CDR1 SGHTA, CDR2 FQGNSA. V lost 6 bases to trimming and J lost 0 bases; unmatched junction nucleotides: 5. CDR3 nucleotide sequence: TGTGCCAGCAGTTACAGGGGATATAGCAATCAGCCCCAGCATTTT. Amino acids: CASSYRGYSNQPQHF.

This clonotype was picked up many times. This chain connects TRBV5-1 to TRBJ1-6; D is undetermined. Germline values: CDR1 SGHRS, CDR2 YFSETQ. The CDR3 has 17 residues. V lost 1 base and J lost 0, with 11 bases in between. The CDR3 DNA sequence: TGCGCCAGCAGCTTGCCCACAAGGAGCTCCTATAATTCACCCCTCCACTTT. Translation gives CASSLPTRSSYNSPLHF.

In its sample, this clonotype was seen many times. As DNA, the CDR3 is TGTGCCAGTAGGTTAGCAGCGAACACCGGGGAGCTGTTTTTT. Residues: CASRLAANTGELFF. The chain has TRBV19 and TRBJ2-2; D call uncertain. Germline loops: CDR1 LNHDA, CDR2 SQIVND (reference sequence). CDR3 length equals 14 residues. V was trimmed by 6 bases and J by 0 bases, leaving 8 bases between them.